The present TCR beta chain was sequenced within a study of cytomegalovirus exposure and HLA in healthy donors. Whole-study results and caveats: TCR beta chain V- and J-gene trimming was linked, in a later analysis, to a missense variant in DCLRE1C.

J lost 4 bases, V lost 5 bases, and 11 bases had no gene match. This CDR3 is 16 amino acids long. Germline assignment: CDR1 LNHNV and CDR2 YYDKDF (reference sequence). This clone was picked up a small number of times. Its specificity is unknown. The primer mix had 60 Vbeta and 13 Jbeta primers. Per the study methods: As a later analysis found, there were 82 million or so unique TCR beta chains, of which approximately 10 million were shared. Sequencing used immunoSEQ multiplex PCR; TCRdb keeps in-frame clones, though not all of them. Clone size and V and J calls were adopted from that table, with D and trimming inferred from the DNA. The profile shows 100,000 or so clones, 75% to 85% of them singletons.

The TCR originated in a woman between 50 and 59 years old in good health and CMV-seropositive. Sequencing was performed on PBMCs. The V gene is TRBV15, the J gene TRBJ2-3; 8 bases match TRBD1. The CDR3 DNA is TGTGCCACCAGCGGGGGTGGACAGGGAGTCGCAGATACGCAGTATTTT. It specifies CATSGGGQGVADTQYF.